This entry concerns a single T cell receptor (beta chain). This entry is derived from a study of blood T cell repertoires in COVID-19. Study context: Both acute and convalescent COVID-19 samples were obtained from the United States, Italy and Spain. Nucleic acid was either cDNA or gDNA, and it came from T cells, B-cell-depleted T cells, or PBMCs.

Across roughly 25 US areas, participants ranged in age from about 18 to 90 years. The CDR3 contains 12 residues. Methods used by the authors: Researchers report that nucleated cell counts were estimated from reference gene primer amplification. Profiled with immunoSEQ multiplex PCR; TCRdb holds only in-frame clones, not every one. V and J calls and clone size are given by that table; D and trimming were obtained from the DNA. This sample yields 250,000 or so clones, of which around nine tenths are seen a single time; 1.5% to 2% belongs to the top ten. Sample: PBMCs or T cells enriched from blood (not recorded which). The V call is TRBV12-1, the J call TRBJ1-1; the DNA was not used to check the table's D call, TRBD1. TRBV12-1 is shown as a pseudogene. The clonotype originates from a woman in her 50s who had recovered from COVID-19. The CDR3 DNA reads TGTGCCAGCAGCTTTAGGGACAGGGGAACTTTCTTT. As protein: CASSFRDRGTFF.